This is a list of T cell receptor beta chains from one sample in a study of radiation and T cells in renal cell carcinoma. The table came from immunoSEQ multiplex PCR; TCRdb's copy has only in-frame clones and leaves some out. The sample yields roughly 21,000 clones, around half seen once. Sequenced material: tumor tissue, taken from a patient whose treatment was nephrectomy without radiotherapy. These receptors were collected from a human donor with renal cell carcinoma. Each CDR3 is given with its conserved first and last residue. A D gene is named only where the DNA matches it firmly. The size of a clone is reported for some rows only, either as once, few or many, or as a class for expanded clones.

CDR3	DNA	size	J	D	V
CASSRGGLNEKLFF	TGCGCCAGCAGCCGCGGCGGACTGAATGAAAAACTGTTTTTT	.	TRBJ1-4	.	TRBV5-1
CASSGRLAGGPYNEQFF	TGTGCCAGCAGTGGCCGACTAGCGGGGGGCCCCTACAATGAGCAGTTCTTC	.	TRBJ2-1	TRBD2	TRBV2
CASSPQGRGGGSPLHF	TGTGCCAGCAGCCCCCAGGGGCGGGGCGGGGGATCACCCCTCCACTTT	few	TRBJ1-6	.	TRBV9
CSGRVDEQFF	TGCAGCGGCCGGGTAGATGAGCAGTTCTTC	few	TRBJ2-1	.	TRBV29-1
CASSQERSQPQHF	TGCGCCAGCAGCCAAGAACGGTCCCAGCCCCAGCATTTT	.	TRBJ1-5	.	TRBV4-3
CASSIVPNEKLFF	TGTGCCAGTAGTATCGTGCCCAATGAAAAACTGTTTTTT	medium-sized	TRBJ1-4	.	TRBV19
CSAEYTGLGYGYTF	TGCAGCGCCGAATATACAGGTCTCGGCTATGGCTACACCTTC	.	TRBJ1-2	.	TRBV29-1
CAWSVPWTPYQPQHF	TGTGCCTGGAGTGTACCCTGGACACCCTATCAGCCCCAGCATTTT	.	TRBJ1-5	.	TRBV30
CASSGFAYEQYF	TGCGCCAGCAGCGGATTTGCCTACGAGCAGTACTTC	few	TRBJ2-7	.	TRBV5-1
CASSLGASNQPQHF	TGCGCCAGCAGCTTGGGTGCGAGCAATCAGCCCCAGCATTTT	medium-sized	TRBJ1-5	.	TRBV5-1
CASSFSSFGGLTEAFF	TGTGCCAGCAGTTTTTCCTCATTCGGGGGCCTAACTGAAGCTTTCTTT	.	TRBJ1-1	.	TRBV27
CASSPGSNYGYTF	TGCGCCAGCAGCCCAGGGTCAAACTATGGCTACACCTTC	few	TRBJ1-2	.	TRBV5-1
CASSRQWQLPYEQYF	TGTGCCAGCAGTCGCCAGTGGCAGCTTCCCTACGAGCAGTACTTC	.	TRBJ2-7	.	TRBV2
CASSSGTANNSPLHF	TGTGCCAGCTCGTCCGGGACAGCTAATAATTCACCCCTCCACTTT	.	TRBJ1-6	TRBD1	TRBV18
CASIGTEAFF	TGTGCCAGCATCGGGACTGAAGCTTTCTTT	.	TRBJ1-1	.	TRBV6-5
CASSLANGAKNIQYF	TGTGCCAGCAGCTTAGCGAACGGAGCCAAAAACATTCAGTACTTC	.	TRBJ2-4	.	TRBV7-2
CASSLWQGVSNEQFF	TGTGCCAGCAGCTTATGGCAGGGGGTTAGCAATGAGCAGTTCTTC	few	TRBJ2-1	TRBD1	TRBV5-6
CASSLRQGGNEKLFF	TGTGCCAGCAGTTTGCGACAGGGCGGTAATGAAAAACTGTTTTTT	.	TRBJ1-4	TRBD1	TRBV6-6
CASSIEGYSNQPQHF	TGTGCCAGCTCTATTGAGGGGTATAGCAATCAGCCCCAGCATTTT	.	TRBJ1-5	.	TRBV18
CASRRQGFDSPLHF	TGTGCCAGCCGTCGACAGGGGTTTGATTCACCCCTCCACTTT	few	TRBJ1-6	TRBD1	TRBV27
CASSLEGKGMNTEAFF	TGCGCCAGCAGCTTAGAGGGGAAGGGCATGAACACTGAAGCTTTCTTT	few	TRBJ1-1	.	TRBV5-1
CASQQGAGNTEAFF	TGTGCCAGCCAACAGGGGGCGGGAAACACTGAAGCTTTCTTT	.	TRBJ1-1	TRBD1	TRBV28
CASSLEAGGYRPLHF	TGTGCCAGCAGCTTAGAGGCTGGGGGATACCGGCCCCTCCACTTT	.	TRBJ1-6	.	TRBV7-2
CASSQEYKNIQYF	TGCGCCAGCAGCCAAGAATACAAAAACATTCAGTACTTC	few	TRBJ2-4	.	TRBV4-3
CASGDISSGNTIYF	TGTGCCAGTGGTGACATAAGCTCTGGAAACACCATATATTTT	few	TRBJ1-3	.	TRBV19
CASSLIGGPPETQYF	TGTGCCAGCAGCTTGATCGGGGGGCCCCCCGAGACCCAGTACTTC	.	TRBJ2-5	.	TRBV5-4
CASSPMGTGSTDTQYF	TGTGCCAGCTCACCGATGGGGACAGGGAGCACAGATACGCAGTATTTT	.	TRBJ2-3	TRBD1	TRBV18
CATSRDSPGGDEKLFF	TGTGCCACCAGCAGAGATTCCCCGGGCGGTGATGAAAAACTGTTTTTT	.	TRBJ1-4	.	TRBV15
CASSFDGSSYNEQFF	TGTGCCAGCAGCTTTGACGGCAGCTCCTACAATGAGCAGTTCTTC	.	TRBJ2-1	.	TRBV5-5
CASSSLLTNTEAFF	TGTGCCAGCAGCTCCCTCCTGACGAACACTGAAGCTTTCTTT	.	TRBJ1-1	.	TRBV7-6
CAWSVPSGGVIQETQYF	TGTGCCTGGAGTGTACCTAGCGGGGGGGTAATCCAAGAGACCCAGTACTTC	.	TRBJ2-5	TRBD2	TRBV30
CASSLVSGAHNQPQHF	TGTGCCAGCAGCTTAGTGTCGGGGGCCCACAATCAGCCCCAGCATTTT	.	TRBJ1-5	.	TRBV7-2
CASSRDRVGEQYF	TGTGCCAGCAGTCGGGACAGGGTAGGCGAGCAGTACTTC	.	TRBJ2-7	TRBD1	TRBV27
CASGLEHEQYF	TGTGCTAGTGGTTTAGAACACGAGCAGTACTTC	few	TRBJ2-7	.	TRBV12-5
CASSVDREGSPLHF	TGTGCCAGCAGCGTCGACAGGGAAGGGTCACCCCTCCACTTT	.	TRBJ1-6	TRBD1	TRBV9
CASSEGSYEQYF	TGTGCCAGCAGTGAAGGCTCCTACGAGCAGTACTTC	once	TRBJ2-7	.	TRBV2
CASSPGDRNTGELFF	TGCGCCAGCAGCCCTGGCGACAGGAACACCGGGGAGCTGTTTTTT	few	TRBJ2-2	.	TRBV4-1
CASSRRQGENMGTEAFF	TGTGCCAGCAGCCGTAGACAGGGGGAGAATATGGGCACTGAAGCTTTCTTT	.	TRBJ1-1	TRBD1	TRBV5-5
CATKYDRGLTYEQYF	TGTGCCACCAAATATGACAGGGGTCTAACCTACGAGCAGTACTTC	once	TRBJ2-7	TRBD1	TRBV10-3
CASSPRPGEKLFF	TGTGCCAGCAGTCCACGCCCGGGTGAAAAACTGTTTTTT	.	TRBJ1-4	.	TRBV25-1
CASRTSGQDYEQYF	TGTGCCAGTAGGACCTCGGGACAAGACTACGAGCAGTACTTC	once	TRBJ2-7	.	TRBV19
CASGLIRTSGEYTDTQYF	TGTGCTAGTGGTTTGATTAGGACTAGCGGGGAGTACACAGATACGCAGTATTTT	.	TRBJ2-3	TRBD2	TRBV12-5
CATSRDSSEANVLTF	TGTGCCACCAGCAGAGACAGTTCTGAGGCCAACGTCCTGACTTTC	.	TRBJ2-6	.	TRBV15
CARTGSSGNTIYF	TGTGCCAGGACAGGTAGCTCTGGAAACACCATATATTTT	few	TRBJ1-3	.	TRBV7-9
CASSVGQWAFF	TGTGCCAGCAGTGTTGGACAGTGGGCTTTCTTT	few	TRBJ1-1	.	TRBV6-1
CATSRDSGPINQPQHF	TGTGCCACCAGCAGAGATTCGGGGCCCATCAATCAGCCCCAGCATTTT	.	TRBJ1-5	.	TRBV15
CASSGRASGANVLTF	TGTGCCAGCTCTGGGAGGGCCTCTGGGGCCAACGTCCTGACTTTC	.	TRBJ2-6	TRBD2	TRBV7-2
CASSISGANVLTF	TGTGCCAGTAGTATCTCTGGGGCCAACGTCCTGACTTTC	.	TRBJ2-6	.	TRBV19